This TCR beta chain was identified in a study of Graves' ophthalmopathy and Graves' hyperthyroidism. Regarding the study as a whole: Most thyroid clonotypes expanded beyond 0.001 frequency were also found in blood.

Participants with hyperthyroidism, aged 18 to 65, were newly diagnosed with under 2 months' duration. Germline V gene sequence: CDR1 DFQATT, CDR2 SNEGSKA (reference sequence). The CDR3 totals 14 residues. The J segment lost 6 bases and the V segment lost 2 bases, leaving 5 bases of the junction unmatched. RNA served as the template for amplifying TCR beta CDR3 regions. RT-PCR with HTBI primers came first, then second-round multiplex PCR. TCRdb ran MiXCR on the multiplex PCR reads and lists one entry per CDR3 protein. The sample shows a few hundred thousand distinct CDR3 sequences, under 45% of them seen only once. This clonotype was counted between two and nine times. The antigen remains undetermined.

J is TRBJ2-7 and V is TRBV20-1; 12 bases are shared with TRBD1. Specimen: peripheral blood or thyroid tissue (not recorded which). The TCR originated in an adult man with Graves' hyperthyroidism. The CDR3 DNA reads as TGCAGTGCTAGACCGGGACAGGGGGCTTCCGAGCAGTACTTC. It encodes CSARPGQGASEQYF.